This T cell receptor (beta chain) was observed in a study of T-cell reconstitution after alpha-beta-depleted transplantation in children. It was with unique molecular identifiers that the TCRbeta library was prepared. TCRdb reprocessed the PCR reads with MiXCR, giving one entry per CDR3 protein. The sample lists over 200,000 distinct CDR3 sequences, under 13% occurring once. The CDR3 sequence is 14 residues long. The V gene lost 0 bases and the J gene lost 6 bases, with 9 bases spanning the gap. The V gene's germline CDR1 is KGHSH and CDR2 LQKENI. This clonotype was seen many times. The chain carries TRBV18 and TRBJ2-1, with D unclear. The sequence derives from a child younger than two with acute myeloid leukemia, due to receive a stem cell transplant. The sample was PBMCs, taken before TCRalphabeta/CD19-depleted stem cell transplant. The CDR3 is CASSPPPVFNEQFF. Here the CDR3 DNA reads TGTGCCAGCTCACCACCTCCGGTCTTCAATGAGCAGTTCTTC.